This T cell receptor (beta chain) comes out of a study of blood T cells in healthy people across ages (dated by TCRdb to between 2014 and 2016). Notes on the research overall: Template switching captured roughly one uniquely barcoded TCR beta cDNA molecule per two T cells in model experiments. The study measured age-related changes in TCR beta repertoire diversity using deep sequencing normalized with unique cDNA molecular identifiers. The donors were divided into four age groups: young (average roughly 17 years), middle-aged (roughly 40), aged (approximately 62) and long-lived (roughly 86). To avoid experimental bias, donors of different ages were distributed randomly across sequencing lanes. The study analyzed two additional independent replicas of 1 million unique cDNA reads from the same blood draw for two donors, one aged 18 to 29 and one aged 80 or older. Beyond this particular receptor, the publication reports: A strong correlation was found between observed TCR beta diversity and the percentage of naive T cells measured by flow cytometry. Compared with the aged group, the long-lived group had more naive CD4+ T cells, fewer expanded clones and increased TCR diversity, suggesting age selection. Observed TCR beta diversity per million T cells fell roughly linearly with age, and a significant reduction was already apparent by age around 44. Bulk unsorted PBMC profiling prevented conclusive comparison of naive and antigen-experienced compartments. Because donor CMV infection status was unknown, age-related changes in expanded clonotypes were potentially confounded. Estimates of total diversity from one million sequenced T cells were regarded as lower bounds and underestimates.

The library was prepared using 5' RACE. TCRdb records Illumina HiSeq 2500 as the sequencer. A second 7 to 11 cycle PCR used a sample-barcoded 5' primer and a J-beta primer mix. A unique molecular identifier was introduced onto each TCR beta cDNA molecule by a template-switch 5' adaptor carrying 12 random nucleotides. At least 2.5 million CDR3-containing paired-end reads were obtained from each sample. All of the RNA was converted into first-strand cDNA using the Mint cDNA synthesis kit, with a TRBC-specific oligonucleotide serving as the primer. Following uracil-DNA glycosylase treatment, all cDNA underwent a first 18-cycle PCR with the universal primers M1SS and BC2_uni_R. Turning to the authors' computational methods: Each sample was normalized by randomly selecting 1 million high-quality reads, each carrying a distinct molecular identifier. Reads sharing molecular identifiers were discarded rather than binned into consensus sequences. MiTCR, run with a Q25 quality threshold and the strictest error-elimination algorithm, handled CDR3 identification, clonotype clustering and error correction. Lower-bound total TCR beta diversity was estimated with a nonparametric unseen species model using Euler transformation. TCRdb redid the processing of the public reads, applying fastp at Q25 and MiXCR, and retained in-frame beta chains. Merged by CDR3 protein, the rows form single entries marked with the most common genes and DNA. TCRdb, not the authors, supplied the V and J calls. In all, the sample holds about 1.1 million distinct CDR3 sequences, and around two fifths of those were seen once. The top ten clonotypes cover about 12% of the sample.

V is cut back by 9 bases and J by 0 bases, with 10 bases in the junction unmatched. The germline V gene supplies CDR1 SGHTA and CDR2 FQGNSA. The cysteine opens and the phenylalanine closes a CDR3 of 16 amino acids. The DNA shown is the 48-base CDR3, in frame from base 1. A remark on this clonotype: What this receptor recognizes is not known. Base quality data are lacking; no much larger clone is found one base away.

Systemically healthy Caucasian individuals from Russia, 35 to 40 in total and aged about 6 to 100 years, were included as donors. Each donor gave 8 to 10 milliliters of peripheral blood, collected into EDTA-treated Vacutainer tubes. Ficoll-Paque density-gradient centrifugation was used to isolate PBMCs, with at least 6.5 million per sample. Total RNA, at least 6 micrograms per sample, was extracted from PBMCs with Trizol reagent. Naive CD45RAhigh/CD27high T cell percentages were measured by flow cytometry on a PBMC aliquot from every donor. The chain was built from TRBV7-2 and TRBJ2-3, with 9 bases in between that match TRBD2. This TCR came from a man aged 18 to 35 in good health. Sample: blood. The CDR3 protein is CAREMYSGGSTDTQYF. The DNA sequence reads TGTGCCAGGGAGATGTATAGCGGGGGCAGCACAGATACGCAGTATTTT.